The entry that follows covers one T cell receptor (beta chain) sequence. This record belongs to a study of response to subunit inactivated influenza vaccine. TCRdb itself ran the RT-PCR reads through MiXCR, one entry per CDR3 protein. The sample holds hundreds of thousands of distinct CDR3 sequences, around 13% seen once. The receptor was isolated from a man aged 50 to 60 who received an inactivated influenza vaccine. This specimen was PBMCs from blood, taken roughly 2 weeks before vaccination.

The CDR3 protein is CASSERTREIYEQYF. CDR3 sequence (DNA): TGCGCCAGCAGTGAGCGGACTAGAGAAATCTACGAGCAGTACTTC. The V gene is TRBV10-2, the J gene TRBJ2-7, with 7 bases that match TRBD2. The CDR3 extends over 15 amino acids. In germline, CDR1 is WSHSY, CDR2 SAAADI. Trimming took 2 bases from V and 3 from J; bases not matched to a gene: 7.